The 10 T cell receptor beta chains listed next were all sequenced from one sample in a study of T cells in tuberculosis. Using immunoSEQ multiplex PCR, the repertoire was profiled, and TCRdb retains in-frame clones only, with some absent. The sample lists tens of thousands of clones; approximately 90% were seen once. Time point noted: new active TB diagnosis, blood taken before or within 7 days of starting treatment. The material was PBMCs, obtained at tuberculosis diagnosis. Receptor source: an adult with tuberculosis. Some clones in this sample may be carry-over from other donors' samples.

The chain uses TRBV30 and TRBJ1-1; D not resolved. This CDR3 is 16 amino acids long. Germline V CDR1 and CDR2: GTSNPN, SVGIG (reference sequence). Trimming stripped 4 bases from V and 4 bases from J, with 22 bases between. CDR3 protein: CAWNTIFLKGGTEAFF. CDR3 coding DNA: TGTGCCTGGAATACCATCTTCCTCAAGGGAGGCACTGAAGCTTTCTTT.

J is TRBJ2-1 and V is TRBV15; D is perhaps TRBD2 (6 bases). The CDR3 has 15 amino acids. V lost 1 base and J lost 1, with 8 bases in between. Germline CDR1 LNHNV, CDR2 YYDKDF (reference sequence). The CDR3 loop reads CATSRGGVSYNEQFF. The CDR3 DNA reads TGTGCCACCAGCAGAGGCGGGGTTTCCTACAATGAGCAGTTCTTC.

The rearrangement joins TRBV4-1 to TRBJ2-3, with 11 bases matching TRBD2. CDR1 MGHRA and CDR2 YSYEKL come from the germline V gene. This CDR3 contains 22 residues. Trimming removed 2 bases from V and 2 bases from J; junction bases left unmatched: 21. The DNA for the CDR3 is TGCGCCAGCAGCCAACTAACTGGGAGTAGCGGGGGGGCCGCTAGACACACAGATACGCAGTATTTT. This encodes CASSQLTGSSGGAARHTDTQYF.

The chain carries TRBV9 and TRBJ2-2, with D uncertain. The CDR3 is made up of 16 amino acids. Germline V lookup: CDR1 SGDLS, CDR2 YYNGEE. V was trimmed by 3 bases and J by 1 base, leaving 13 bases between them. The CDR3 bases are TGTGCCAGCAGCGCGGTAGACAATTGGAACACCGGGGAGCTGTTTTTT. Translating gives CASSAVDNWNTGELFF. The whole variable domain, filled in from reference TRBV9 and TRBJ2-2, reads DSGVTQTPKHLITATGQRVTLRCSPRSGDLSVYWYQQSLDQGLQFLIQYYNGEERAKGNILERFSAQQFPDLHSELNLSSLELGDSALYFCASSAVDNWNTGELFFGEGSRLTVL.

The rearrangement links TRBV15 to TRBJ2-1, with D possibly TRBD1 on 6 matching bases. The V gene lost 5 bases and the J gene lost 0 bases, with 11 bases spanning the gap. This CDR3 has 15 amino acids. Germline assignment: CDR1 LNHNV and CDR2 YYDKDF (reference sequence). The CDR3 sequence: CATSHPRGSYNEQFF. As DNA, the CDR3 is TGTGCCACCAGCCATCCCAGGGGCTCCTACAATGAGCAGTTCTTC.

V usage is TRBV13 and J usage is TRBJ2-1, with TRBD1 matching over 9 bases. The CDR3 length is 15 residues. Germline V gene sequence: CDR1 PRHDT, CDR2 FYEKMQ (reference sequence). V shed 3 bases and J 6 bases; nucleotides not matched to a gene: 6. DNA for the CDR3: TGTGCCAGCAGCTTTACAGGGGGCGCAAGCAATGAGCAGTTCTTC. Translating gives CASSFTGGASNEQFF.

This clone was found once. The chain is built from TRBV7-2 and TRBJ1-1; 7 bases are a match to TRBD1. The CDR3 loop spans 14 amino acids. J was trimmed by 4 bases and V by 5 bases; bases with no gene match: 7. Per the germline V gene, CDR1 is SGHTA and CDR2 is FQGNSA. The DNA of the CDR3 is TGTGCCAGCAGCCCCCGACAGGGAGGCACTGAAGCTTTCTTT. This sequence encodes CASSPRQGGTEAFF. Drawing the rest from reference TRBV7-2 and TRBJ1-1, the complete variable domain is GAGVSQSPSNKVTEKGKDVELRCDPISGHTALYWYRQSLGQGLEFLIYFQGNSAPDKSGLPSDRFSAERTGGSVSTLTIQRTQQEDSAVYLCASSPRQGGTEAFFGQGTRLTVV.

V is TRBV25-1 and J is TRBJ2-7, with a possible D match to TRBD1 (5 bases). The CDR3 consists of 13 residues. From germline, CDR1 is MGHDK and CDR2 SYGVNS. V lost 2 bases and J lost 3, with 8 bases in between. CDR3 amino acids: CASSEEQVYEQYF. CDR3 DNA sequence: TGTGCCAGCAGTGAAGAACAGGTCTACGAGCAGTACTTC.

CDR3 coding DNA: TGTGCCAGCAGCGCCACTAGCGGGGGGCTGAGCACAGATACGCAGTATTTT. It specifies CASSATSGGLSTDTQYF. The rearrangement uses TRBV11-2 and TRBJ2-3, with TRBD2 matching 12 bases. Germline assignment: CDR1 SGHAT and CDR2 FQNNGV. V lost 5 bases to trimming and J lost 0 bases; unmatched junction nucleotides: 6. The CDR3 extends over 17 amino acids. The entire variable domain, with the rest obtained from reference TRBV11-2 and TRBJ2-3, is as follows: EAGVAQSPRYKIIEKRQSVAFWCNPISGHATLYWYQQILGQGPKLLIQFQNNGVVDDSQLPKDRFSAERLKGVDSTLKIQPAKLEDSAVYLCASSATSGGLSTDTQYFGPGTRLTVL.

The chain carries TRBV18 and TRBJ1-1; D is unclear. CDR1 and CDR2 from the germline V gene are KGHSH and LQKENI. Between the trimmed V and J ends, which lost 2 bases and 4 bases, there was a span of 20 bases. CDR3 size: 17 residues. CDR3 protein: CASSPASGSVGPTEAFF. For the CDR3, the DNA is TGTGCCAGCTCACCAGCCTCGGGTAGCGTAGGTCCCACTGAAGCTTTCTTT.